The source of this TCR beta chain is a study of shared clonotypes between healthy human individuals. As for the study in general: Donors, aged 18 to 49, were a couple of women and a few men.

Genomic DNA of every subset was divided equally among multiple immunoSEQ plates. Some clones are missing from TCRdb's copy, which holds only in-frame ones; the method was immunoSEQ multiplex PCR. This table holds millions of clones, roughly 96% found once. Trimming stripped 7 bases from V and 2 bases from J, with 14 bases between. The CDR3 is made up of 14 amino acids. CDR1 and CDR2 from the germline V gene are SNHLY and FYNNEI. The material sequenced was naive CD4+ T cells sorted from blood. The subset is: CD45RA+ positively selected. This chain uses TRBV2 with TRBJ2-5, with D possibly being TRBD1 (6 bases). This clonotype originated in a man aged 18 to 30 in good health. The CDR3, as DNA: TGTGCCAGCAACAGGGACATAAGGCAAGAGACCCAGTACTTC. It codes for CASNRDIRQETQYF.